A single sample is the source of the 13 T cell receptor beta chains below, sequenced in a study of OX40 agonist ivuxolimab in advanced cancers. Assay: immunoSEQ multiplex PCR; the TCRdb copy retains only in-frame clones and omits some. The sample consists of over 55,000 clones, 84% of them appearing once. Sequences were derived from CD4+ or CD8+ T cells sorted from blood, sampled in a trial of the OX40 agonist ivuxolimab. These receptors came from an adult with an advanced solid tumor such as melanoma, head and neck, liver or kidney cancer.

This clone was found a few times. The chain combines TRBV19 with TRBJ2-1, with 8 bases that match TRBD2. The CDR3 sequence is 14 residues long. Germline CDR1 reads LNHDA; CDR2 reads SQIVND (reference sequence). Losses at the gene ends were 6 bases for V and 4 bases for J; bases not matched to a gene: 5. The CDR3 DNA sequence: TGTGCCAGTAGGAAGCGGGAGTGGTACAATGAGCAGTTCTTC. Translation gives CASRKREWYNEQFF.

CDR3 nucleotide sequence: TGTGCCAGCAGCGACGGGACTAGCGGGGACCAAGAGACCCAGTACTTC. Amino acids: CASSDGTSGDQETQYF. J is TRBJ2-5 and V is TRBV7-9; TRBD2 matches at 13 bases. The CDR3 length is 16 residues. J gave up 0 bases and V 5 bases, and 3 bases lay outside the gene matches. Germline V gene data show CDR1 as SEHNR and CDR2 as FQNEAQ (reference sequence).

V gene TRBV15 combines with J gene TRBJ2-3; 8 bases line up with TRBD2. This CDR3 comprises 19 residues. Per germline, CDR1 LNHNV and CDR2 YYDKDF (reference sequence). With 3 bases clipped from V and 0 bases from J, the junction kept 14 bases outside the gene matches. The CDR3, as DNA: TGTGCCACCAGCAGCTATGATAGCGGGGTGACCCTAAGCACAGATACGCAGTATTTT. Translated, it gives CATSSYDSGVTLSTDTQYF.

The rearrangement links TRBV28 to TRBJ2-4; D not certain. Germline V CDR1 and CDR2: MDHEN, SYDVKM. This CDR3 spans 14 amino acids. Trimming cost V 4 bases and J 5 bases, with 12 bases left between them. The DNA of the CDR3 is TGTGCCAGCAGTTATGATCTACCAGAAAACATTCAGTACTTC. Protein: CASSYDLPENIQYF.

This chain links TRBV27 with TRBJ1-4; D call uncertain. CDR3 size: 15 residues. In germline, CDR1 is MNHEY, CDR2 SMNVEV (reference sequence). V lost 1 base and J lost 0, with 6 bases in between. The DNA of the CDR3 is TGTGCCAGCAGTTTATTTTCTGCAACTAATGAAAAACTGTTTTTT. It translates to CASSLFSATNEKLFF.

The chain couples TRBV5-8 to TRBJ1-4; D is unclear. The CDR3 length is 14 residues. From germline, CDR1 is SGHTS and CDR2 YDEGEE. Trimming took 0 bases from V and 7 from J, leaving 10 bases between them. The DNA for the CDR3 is TGTGCCAGCAGCTTGGGCCAGTCTATTGAAAAACTGTTTTTT. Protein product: CASSLGQSIEKLFF.

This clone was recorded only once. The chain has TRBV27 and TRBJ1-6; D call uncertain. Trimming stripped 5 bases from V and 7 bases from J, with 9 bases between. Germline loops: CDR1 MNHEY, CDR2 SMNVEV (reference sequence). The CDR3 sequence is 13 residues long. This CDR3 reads CASSPGLNSPLHF. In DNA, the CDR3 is TGTGCCAGCAGTCCCGGACTGAATTCACCCCTCCACTTT.

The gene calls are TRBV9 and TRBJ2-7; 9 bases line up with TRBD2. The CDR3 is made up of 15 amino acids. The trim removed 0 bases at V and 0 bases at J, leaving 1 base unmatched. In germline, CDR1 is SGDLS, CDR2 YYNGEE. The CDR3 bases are TGTGCCAGCAGCGTAGCTAGCGGGGACTCCTACGAGCAGTACTTC. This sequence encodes CASSVASGDSYEQYF.

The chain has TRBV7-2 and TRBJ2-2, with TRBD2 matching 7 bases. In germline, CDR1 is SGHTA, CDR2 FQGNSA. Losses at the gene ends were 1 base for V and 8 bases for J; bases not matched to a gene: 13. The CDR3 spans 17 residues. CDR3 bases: TGTGCCAGCAGCTTAGTGGCTAGCGGTTATTTATCTGGGGAGCTGTTTTTT. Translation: CASSLVASGYLSGELFF.

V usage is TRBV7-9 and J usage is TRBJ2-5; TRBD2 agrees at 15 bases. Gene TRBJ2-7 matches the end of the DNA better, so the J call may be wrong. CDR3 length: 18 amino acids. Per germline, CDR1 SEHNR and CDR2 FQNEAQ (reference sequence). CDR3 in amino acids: CASSSGLAGGPKYGEQYF. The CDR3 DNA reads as TGTGCCAGCAGCTCCGGACTAGCGGGGGGGCCAAAGTATGGCGAGCAGTACTTC.

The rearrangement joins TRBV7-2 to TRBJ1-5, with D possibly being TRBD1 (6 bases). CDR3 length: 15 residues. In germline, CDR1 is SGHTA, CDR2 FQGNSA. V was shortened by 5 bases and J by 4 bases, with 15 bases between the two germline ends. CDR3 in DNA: TGTGCCAGCAGCCCACAGGGTGTTTCAAATCAGCCCCAGCATTTT. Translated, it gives CASSPQGVSNQPQHF.

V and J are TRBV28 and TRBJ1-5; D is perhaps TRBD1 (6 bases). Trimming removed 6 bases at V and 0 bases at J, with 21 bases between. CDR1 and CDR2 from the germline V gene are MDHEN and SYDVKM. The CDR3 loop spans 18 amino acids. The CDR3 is CASSQTGQIIYSNQPQHF. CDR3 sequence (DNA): TGTGCCAGCAGCCAAACAGGGCAGATAATTTATAGCAATCAGCCCCAGCATTTT.

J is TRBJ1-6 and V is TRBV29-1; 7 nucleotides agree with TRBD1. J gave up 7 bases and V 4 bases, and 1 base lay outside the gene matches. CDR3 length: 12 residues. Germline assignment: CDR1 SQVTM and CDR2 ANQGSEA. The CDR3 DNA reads TGCAGCGTTGGGGACAGAAATTCACCCCTCCACTTT. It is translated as CSVGDRNSPLHF.